Here is one TCR beta chain with its context. As yet, its antigen is unknown. The study tagged each TCR cDNA molecule with a unique molecular identifier. TCRdb re-analysed the 5' RACE reads in MiXCR, keeping a single row per CDR3 protein. The sample consists of 50,000 to 60,000 distinct CDR3 sequences, roughly 8.1% of them appearing once. The CDR3 is 13 amino acids. Trimming left V 6 bases short and J 5 bases short, with 16 bases between. Germline V gene sequence: CDR1 DFQATT, CDR2 SNEGSKA (reference sequence). The data are from a study of spatial heterogeneity in lung cancer. As for the study in general: The study sequenced follow-up PBMC samples when they were available, at a median of about two years after resection. Each unique TCR and UMI combination was seen more than ten times on average in raw reads.

Whole-study findings and limits: Blood contained ubiquitous expanded tumor TCRs more at resection than at follow-up.

Time point indicated: blood at routine non-recurrence follow-up after resection. Extraction of whole RNA from tumor, nontumor lung or frozen PBMC preceded unsorted sequencing. The V and J genes are TRBV20-1 and TRBJ1-2; D not resolved. Sequences were derived from PBMCs, sampled at follow-up. The sequence was collected from a female donor with early-stage non-small cell lung cancer. CDR3 loop: CSAVPGVGYGYTF. CDR3 bases: TGCAGTGCCGTACCGGGAGTAGGGTATGGCTACACCTTC.